This T cell receptor beta chain was sequenced for a study of T cell responses to AZD1222 COVID-19 vaccine. This CDR3 is built from 14 residues. CDR1 is SQVTM, CDR2 ANQGSEA, per germline. V was pared by 3 bases and J by 7 bases, with 8 bases of the junction left unmatched. Sequenced by immunoSEQ multiplex PCR; TCRdb stores in-frame clones only, minus some. Here the sample spans about 150,000 clones, roughly 90% being singletons. Sequencing was performed on peripheral blood, taken on day 0 of AZD1222 vaccination. The TCR originated in an adult in good health. V gene TRBV29-1 combines with J gene TRBJ1-2; 10 nucleotides match TRBD1. CDR3 sequence: CSVDGGTGEAGYTF. The CDR3 DNA is TGCAGCGTTGACGGAGGGACAGGGGAGGCTGGCTACACCTTC.